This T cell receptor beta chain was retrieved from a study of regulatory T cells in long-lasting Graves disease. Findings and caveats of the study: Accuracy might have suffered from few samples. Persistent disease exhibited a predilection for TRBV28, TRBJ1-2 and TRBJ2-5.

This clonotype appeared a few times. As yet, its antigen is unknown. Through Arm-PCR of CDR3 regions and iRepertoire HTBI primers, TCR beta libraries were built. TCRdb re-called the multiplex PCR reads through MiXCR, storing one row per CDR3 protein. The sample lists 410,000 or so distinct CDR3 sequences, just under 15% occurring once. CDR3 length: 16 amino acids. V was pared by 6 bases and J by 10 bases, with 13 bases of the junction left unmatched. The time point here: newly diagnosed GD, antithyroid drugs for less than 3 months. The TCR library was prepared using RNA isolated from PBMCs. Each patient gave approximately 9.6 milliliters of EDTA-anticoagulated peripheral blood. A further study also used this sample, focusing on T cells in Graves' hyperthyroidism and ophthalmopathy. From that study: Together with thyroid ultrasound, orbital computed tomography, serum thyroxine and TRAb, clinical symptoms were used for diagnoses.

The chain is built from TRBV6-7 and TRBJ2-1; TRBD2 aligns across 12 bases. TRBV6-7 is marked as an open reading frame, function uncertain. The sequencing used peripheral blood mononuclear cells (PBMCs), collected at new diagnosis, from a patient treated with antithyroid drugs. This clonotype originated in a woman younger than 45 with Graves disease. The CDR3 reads CASSQLAGGWLGEQFF. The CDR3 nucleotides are TGTGCCAGCAGCCAACTAGCGGGAGGCTGGCTTGGGGAGCAGTTCTTC.